The T cell receptor (beta chain) described here comes from a study of blood T cell repertoires in COVID-19. The wider study: Sample material is recorded as cDNA or gDNA derived from T cells, B-cell-depleted T cells, or PBMCs.

Only in-frame clones appear in the TCRdb table, and some are missing; sequencing was by immunoSEQ multiplex PCR. In the table there are approximately 170,000 clones, 85% to 90% of which are singletons. The V end was cut by 5 bases, the J end by 10 bases, with 26 bases between. The CDR3 is 16 amino acids. Germline V CDR1 and CDR2: ENHRY, SYGVKD. This receptor was taken from a man aged 18 to 29 with active or convalescent COVID-19. The chain is built from TRBV10-3 and TRBJ1-1; D not resolved. The source material was peripheral blood. CDR3 sequence reads: CAISSLSPGRVFGAFF. As DNA, the CDR3 is TGTGCCATCAGTAGTTTAAGTCCGGGGAGGGTCTTCGGAGCTTTCTTT.